This passage covers 29 T cell receptor beta chains from one sample sequenced in a study of shared clonotypes between healthy human individuals. The table came from immunoSEQ multiplex PCR; TCRdb's copy has only in-frame clones and leaves some out. The table records about 1 million clones, approximately 68% of them present only once. Sequencing was done on a sample of memory CD4+ T cells sorted from blood. Specified subset: CD45RA-negative fraction. The receptors derive from a man between 18 and 29 years old in good health.

The V gene is TRBV6-1, the J gene TRBJ1-4, with TRBD1 identical over 9 bases. The CDR3 is 15 amino acids. The V segment lost 6 bases and the J segment 4 bases; nucleotides outside the gene matches: 6. Germline CDR1 MNHNS, CDR2 SASEGT. The CDR3 nucleotides are TGTGCCAGCAGGGATACAGGGGGCGGTAATGAAAAACTGTTTTTT. Its translation: CASRDTGGGNEKLFF.

The V gene is TRBV10-1, the J gene TRBJ2-5, with 7 nucleotides matching TRBD1. V lost 10 bases and J lost 5; bases outside the gene matches: 7. The germline V gene has CDR1 WNHNN and CDR2 SYGVQD (reference sequence). This CDR3 has 12 residues. The CDR3 region is CATQDRDETQYF. In DNA form, the CDR3 reads TGCGCCACCCAAGACAGGGATGAGACCCAGTACTTC.

In its sample, this clone was seen once. The V gene is TRBV27, the J gene TRBJ1-2; TRBD1 aligns across 9 bases. The V segment lost 5 bases and the J segment 2 bases; nucleotides outside the gene matches: 6. Germline V gene lookup returns CDR1 MNHEY and CDR2 SMNVEV (reference sequence). This CDR3 has 15 amino acids. CDR3 DNA sequence: TGTGCCAGCAGTCCGGCCGGGACAGGGAACTATGGCTACACCTTC. It translates to CASSPAGTGNYGYTF.

This clone was counted a few times. The V and J genes are TRBV5-1 and TRBJ2-1, with TRBD2 identical over 11 bases. Germline V gives CDR1 SGHRS, CDR2 YFSETQ. J gave up 4 bases and V 4 bases, and 4 bases lay outside the gene matches. There are 15 residues in the CDR3. The CDR3 is CASSELAGAYNEQFF. CDR3 nucleotide sequence: TGCGCCAGCAGCGAACTAGCGGGAGCTTACAATGAGCAGTTCTTC.

The chain is built from TRBV2 and TRBJ2-5; 7 nucleotides agree with TRBD2. Germline V gene sequence: CDR1 SNHLY, CDR2 FYNNEI. The CDR3 runs 15 residues. The J segment lost 2 bases and the V segment lost 6 bases, leaving 9 bases of the junction unmatched. The CDR3 here is CASSGSGGTQETQYF. CDR3 nucleotides: TGTGCCAGCAGCGGATCCGGGGGGACTCAAGAGACCCAGTACTTC.

J is TRBJ2-7 and V is TRBV7-9; 9 bases are a match to TRBD1. Germline V gives CDR1 SEHNR, CDR2 FQNEAQ (reference sequence). V trimming: 2 bases; J trimming: 1 base; junction bases outside the gene matches: 15. The CDR3 sequence is 19 residues long. This CDR3 is CASSLKGPGQGNPSYEQYF. DNA for the CDR3: TGTGCCAGCAGCTTAAAAGGTCCGGGACAGGGTAATCCTTCCTACGAGCAGTACTTC.

The chain combines TRBV15 with TRBJ2-7; 9 positions agree with TRBD2. Trimming cost V 1 base and J 7 bases; bases outside gene matches: 5. Germline V gives CDR1 LNHNV, CDR2 YYDKDF (reference sequence). CDR3 length: 14 residues. Here the CDR3 DNA reads TGTGCCACCAGCAGAGGCGGACTAGCGAGTGAGCAGTACTTC. Translation: CATSRGGLASEQYF.

For this clone: The sample contains more than one DNA sequence encoding this CDR3. This rearrangement joins TRBV5-4 to TRBJ1-4, with 7 bases matching TRBD1. The CDR3 covers 15 residues. V dropped 1 base and J dropped 0; count of bases not matched to a gene: 0. Germline lookup yields CDR1 SGHNT and CDR2 YYREEE (reference sequence). This CDR3 reads CASSLTGATNEKLFF. CDR3 nucleotide sequence: TGTGCCAGCAGCTTGACAGGGGCAACTAATGAAAAACTGTTTTTT.

Concerning this clone: A junction boundary mismatches the germline segment, possibly from a read error. The chain links TRBV5-4 to TRBJ2-3, with D unclear. The CDR3 contains 13 residues. Germline lookup yields CDR1 SGHNT and CDR2 YYREEE (reference sequence). CDR3 residues: CASSQDVLDTQYF. In DNA, the CDR3 is TGCGCCAGCAGCCAAGATGTATTGGATACGCAGTATTTT.

The rearrangement uses TRBV28 and TRBJ1-5, with D unclear. V gave up 8 bases and J gave up 2 bases, with 16 bases separating them. The CDR3 runs 15 residues. Germline CDR1 reads MDHEN; CDR2 reads SYDVKM. For the CDR3, the DNA is TGTGCCAGCCAGAGGAGTGGTTCGGGCAATCAGCCCCAGCATTTT. This sequence encodes CASQRSGSGNQPQHF.

This clone has just a few counts. The V and J genes are TRBV5-4 and TRBJ2-7; TRBD1 or TRBD2 may be the D gene (6 bases each). The CDR3 is made up of 15 amino acids. Trimming took off 2 bases at V and 7 bases at J, with 19 bases between the two ends. Germline CDR1 SGHNT, CDR2 YYREEE (reference sequence). The CDR3: CASSFPGARREEQYF. CDR3 DNA sequence: TGTGCCAGCAGCTTTCCGGGGGCCAGGAGAGAAGAGCAGTACTTC. Full variable domain (missing parts from reference TRBV5-4 and TRBJ2-7): ETGVTQSPTHLIKTRGQQVTLRCSSQSGHNTVSWYQQALGQGPQFIFQYYREEENGRGNFPPRFSGLQFPNYSSELNVNALELDDSALYLCASSFPGARREEQYFGPGTRLTVT.

This clone has just one count. The CDR3 DNA sequence: TGTGCCAGCAGCCACACTAGCGGGGGTTTGGATACGCAGTATTTT. Translation gives CASSHTSGGLDTQYF. This rearrangement joins TRBV7-6 to TRBJ2-3; 11 nucleotides match TRBD2. There are 15 residues in the CDR3. V lost 5 bases to trimming and J lost 6 bases; unmatched junction nucleotides: 7. The V gene's germline CDR1 is SGHVS and CDR2 FNYEAQ.

J is TRBJ2-2 and V is TRBV28, with a tentative D call TRBD2 (6 bases). Between the trimmed V and J ends, which lost 7 bases and 3 bases, there was a span of 9 bases. The germline CDR1 and CDR2 sequences are MDHEN and SYDVKM. The length of the CDR3 is 13 residues. In DNA form, the CDR3 reads TGTGCCAGCAAGCGGAGGGACACCGGGGAGCTGTTTTTT. Its protein product is CASKRRDTGELFF.

The V gene is TRBV21-1, the J gene TRBJ2-5; the tabulated D call, TRBD1, remains unverified against the DNA. TRBV21-1 is described as a pseudogene. The CDR3 runs 14 residues. The CDR3 sequence: CASSKSVRGETQYF. The CDR3 DNA is TGTGCCAGCAGCAAATCGGTCAGGGGAGAGACCCAGTACTTC.

The V and J genes are TRBV2 and TRBJ1-1, with no clear D. CDR1 is SNHLY and CDR2 is FYNNEI in the germline V gene. Trimming took off 8 bases at V and 7 bases at J, with 17 bases between the two ends. CDR3 length equals 13 residues. The CDR3 is CASGVVLAVEAFF. The DNA of the CDR3 is TGTGCCAGCGGGGTAGTTTTGGCCGTTGAAGCTTTCTTT.

The chain recombines TRBV15 with TRBJ2-7, with D possibly matching TRBD1 (5 bases). CDR3 length equals 15 residues. The germline V gene has CDR1 LNHNV and CDR2 YYDKDF (reference sequence). V was pared by 0 bases and J by 0 bases, with 9 bases between. CDR3 amino acids: CATSRDQQVSYEQYF. The CDR3 DNA reads as TGTGCCACCAGCAGAGATCAACAGGTCTCCTACGAGCAGTACTTC.

The rearrangement joins TRBV7-6 to TRBJ1-1, with TRBD1 identical over 8 bases. CDR1 and CDR2 (germline): SGHVS, FNYEAQ. The CDR3 contains 14 residues. Unmatched junction bases numbered 5, after V lost 2 bases and J lost 6 bases. The CDR3 protein is CASSLQGAGAEAFF. As DNA, the CDR3 is TGTGCCAGCAGCTTACAGGGGGCCGGCGCTGAAGCTTTCTTT.

The table lists this clone with a few counts. The junction differs from germline at one of its ends, possibly a read error. The chain has TRBV4-2 and TRBJ2-7, with D perhaps given as TRBD1 or TRBD2 (5 bases each). The CDR3 is made up of 19 amino acids. The germline gives CDR1 LGHNA, CDR2 YNFKEQ. CDR3 sequence (DNA): TGTGCCAGCAGCCAAGATTTATTTTCGGCAATCCCGTCCCGGGGCGAGCTGTACTTC. Translation gives CASSQDLFSAIPSRGELYF.

A single count supports this clone. This sequence joins TRBV5-1 and TRBJ2-7, with D maybe TRBD1 (7 bases). Trimming pared 2 bases from V and 6 bases from J, leaving 12 bases between. Per germline, CDR1 SGHRS and CDR2 YFSETQ. The CDR3 contains 13 residues. In DNA form, the CDR3 reads TGCGCCAGCAGCTTCTCCCAGGGGGGCGAGCAGTACTTC. This codes for CASSFSQGGEQYF.

This clone was counted between two and nine times. The chain combines TRBV18 with TRBJ2-7; TRBD2 matches at 13 bases. The CDR3 is 17 amino acids. V lost 2 bases, J lost 4 bases, and 8 bases stayed unmatched. CDR1 is KGHSH, CDR2 LQKENI, per germline. CDR3 in DNA: TGTGCCAGCTCACCAGGTGGTACTAGCGGGGGGGCTTACGAGCAGTACTTC. The encoded protein is CASSPGGTSGGAYEQYF.

This chain connects TRBV5-1 to TRBJ2-7, with a possible D match to TRBD1 (6 bases). Trimming pared 4 bases from V and 3 bases from J, leaving 17 bases between. CDR3 length equals 15 residues. The V gene's germline CDR1 is SGHRS and CDR2 YFSETQ. In DNA form, the CDR3 reads TGCGCCAGCAGCCTTACCGGGACAACGATCTACGAGCAGTACTTC. It is translated as CASSLTGTTIYEQYF.

This clone has just a few counts. The V gene is TRBV27, the J gene TRBJ1-2, with D maybe TRBD1 (6 bases). The V gene lost 5 bases and the J gene lost 2 bases, with 9 bases spanning the gap. Germline V gene sequence: CDR1 MNHEY, CDR2 SMNVEV (reference sequence). This CDR3 is 13 amino acids long. The CDR3 nucleotides are TGTGCCAGCAGTCGGACAGAGAACTATGGCTACACCTTC. Translation: CASSRTENYGYTF.

V usage is TRBV7-2 and J usage is TRBJ1-4, with D maybe TRBD1 (6 bases). CDR1 and CDR2 from the germline V gene are SGHTA and FQGNSA. This CDR3 is built from 15 residues. Trimming stripped 1 base from V and 3 bases from J, with 9 bases between. The CDR3 bases are TGTGCCAGCAGCTTAGTTGGGGGCCCTAATGAAAAACTGTTTTTT. Its protein product is CASSLVGGPNEKLFF. The full variable domain, in which reference TRBV7-2 and TRBJ1-4 provide the parts outside the CDR3, is GAGVSQSPSNKVTEKGKDVELRCDPISGHTALYWYRQSLGQGLEFLIYFQGNSAPDKSGLPSDRFSAERTGGSVSTLTIQRTQQEDSAVYLCASSLVGGPNEKLFFGSGTQLSVL.

In this sample, this clone turned up many times. The genes are TRBV7-8 and TRBJ2-3; no reliable D call. Germline lookup yields CDR1 SGHVS and CDR2 FQNEAQ. The CDR3 sequence is 15 residues long. Trimming pared 5 bases from V and 0 bases from J, leaving 12 bases between. CDR3 loop: CASSPRLGSTDTQYF. The CDR3 nucleotides read TGTGCCAGCAGCCCCCGACTCGGGAGCACAGATACGCAGTATTTT.

The chain uses TRBV6-5 and TRBJ2-7; D is ambiguous. This CDR3 is built from 12 residues. CDR1 and CDR2 from the germline V gene are MNHEY and SVGAGI. Trimming stripped 0 bases from V and 7 bases from J, with 7 bases between. This CDR3 is CASSYSTREQYF. DNA of the CDR3: TGTGCCAGCAGTTACTCGACGAGGGAGCAGTACTTC.

This clone was observed once. The rearrangement joins TRBV30 to TRBJ2-5, with D maybe TRBD2 (6 bases). Between the trimmed V and J ends, which lost 1 base and 5 bases, there was a span of 23 bases. CDR3 length: 17 amino acids. Germline CDR1 reads GTSNPN; CDR2 reads SVGIG (reference sequence). The CDR3 region has the DNA TGTGCCTGGAGTGGGGTTGAGGGCGGAGGGAATTGGGAGACCCAGTACTTC. It yields the protein CAWSGVEGGGNWETQYF.

The CDR3 here is CASSQSLLAGELFF. The CDR3 DNA sequence: TGCGCCAGCAGCCAATCCCTTCTTGCCGGGGAGCTGTTTTTT. This sequence joins TRBV4-3 and TRBJ2-2; D ambiguous. This CDR3 has 14 residues. V was cut by 2 bases and J by 6 bases, with 10 bases left in between. From germline, CDR1 is LGHNA and CDR2 YSLEER.

This clone was seen more than once but under ten times. Additional DNA sequences in this sample encode the identical CDR3. The chain is built from TRBV19 and TRBJ1-3; D call uncertain. The CDR3 is 15 amino acids. CDR1 and CDR2 from the germline V gene are LNHDA and SQIVND (reference sequence). V dropped 0 bases and J dropped 0 bases, with 6 bases sitting between them. The CDR3 DNA sequence: TGTGCCAGTAGTATAGACGGCTCCTCTGGAAACACCATATATTTT. This codes for CASSIDGSSGNTIYF. The complete variable domain, with remaining parts taken from reference TRBV19 and TRBJ1-3, reads DGGITQSPKYLFRKEGQNVTLSCEQNLNHDAMYWYRQDPGQGLRLIYYSQIVNDFQKGDIAEGYSVSREKKESFPLTVTSAQKNPTAFYLCASSIDGSSGNTIYFGEGSWLTVV.

Only one count was recorded for this clone. The genes are TRBV5-5 and TRBJ1-5, with 9 bases that match TRBD1. Trimming removed 5 bases from V and 1 base from J; junction bases left unmatched: 10. The CDR3 is 17 amino acids. In germline, CDR1 is SGHKS, CDR2 YYEKEE (reference sequence). CDR3 in DNA: TGTGCCAGCAGTATACGTCCCGGGACAGGGAGCAATCAGCCCCAGCATTTT. Its translation is CASSIRPGTGSNQPQHF.